These 24 T cell receptor beta chains share one sample of origin, sequenced in a study of blood T cell repertoires in COVID-19. The repertoire was sequenced with immunoSEQ multiplex PCR; TCRdb's copy has only in-frame clones and lacks some. The top ten hold roughly 6.3% of the sample, which has about 350,000 clones, approximately 87% seen once. Source material: peripheral blood. All receptors derive from a woman aged 45-65 years with COVID-19, enrolled during active disease.

In this sample, this clone turned up once. The V gene is TRBV29-1, the J gene TRBJ2-5; 10 bases agree with TRBD1. Germline assignment: CDR1 SQVTM and CDR2 ANQGSEA. CDR3 size: 16 residues. V lost 5 bases, J lost 5 bases, and 14 bases stayed unmatched. In DNA, the CDR3 is TGCAGCGTTCATCAGAATTACGGGACAGGGGACGAGACCCAGTACTTC. Encoded protein: CSVHQNYGTGDETQYF.

The chain recombines TRBV24-1 with TRBJ2-2; TRBD2 matches 10 bases. This CDR3 region has 18 residues. Trimming at V came to 9 bases and at J to 3 bases, leaving 15 bases not matched to a gene. From germline, CDR1 is KGHDR and CDR2 SFDVKD. CDR3 sequence reads: CATSSGRAKEKDTGELFF. The CDR3 DNA follows: TGTGCCACCTCCAGCGGGAGGGCGAAAGAGAAGGACACCGGGGAGCTGTTTTTT.

V is TRBV27 and J is TRBJ2-2, with unresolved D. The CDR3 totals 13 residues. Germline loops: CDR1 MNHEY, CDR2 SMNVEV (reference sequence). V lost 8 bases and J lost 0, with 7 bases in between. The CDR3 protein is CASGQSNTGELFF. As DNA, the CDR3 is TGTGCCAGCGGTCAGTCGAACACCGGGGAGCTGTTTTTT.

The chain employs TRBV4-2 and TRBJ1-4; possible D gene TRBD1, 6 bases. Deletions cut 1 base from V and 5 bases from J, with 14 bases between. This CDR3 region has 16 residues. Germline lookup yields CDR1 LGHNA and CDR2 YNFKEQ. CDR3 sequence (DNA): TGTGCCAGCAGCCAAGTTGGGGGCACCCAGAATGAAAAACTGTTTTTT. It encodes CASSQVGGTQNEKLFF.

V gene TRBV5-5 combines with J gene TRBJ1-2; 8 positions agree with TRBD1. Per germline, CDR1 SGHKS and CDR2 YYEKEE (reference sequence). The V gene end was trimmed by 2 bases and the J gene end by 3 bases; junction bases not matched to a gene: 9. The CDR3 has 16 residues. Here the CDR3 reads CASSFDPTGEDYGYTF. CDR3 nucleotide sequence: TGTGCCAGCAGCTTCGACCCGACAGGGGAAGACTATGGCTACACCTTC. Using reference TRBV5-5 and TRBJ1-2 for the parts outside the CDR3, the full variable domain is DAGVTQSPTHLIKTRGQQVTLRCSPISGHKSVSWYQQVLGQGPQFIFQYYEKEERGRGNFPDRFSARQFPNYSSELNVNALLLGDSALYLCASSFDPTGEDYGYTFGSGTRLTVV.

The V gene is TRBV29-1, the J gene TRBJ1-1; 7 bases fit TRBD1. Germline V CDR1 and CDR2: SQVTM, ANQGSEA. The CDR3 is 14 residues long. The V and J ends lost 1 base and 5 bases, in that order; junction bases with no gene match: 7. The CDR3 sequence is CSVEGDSQGTEAFF. Here the CDR3 DNA reads TGCAGCGTTGAAGGGGACAGCCAAGGGACTGAAGCTTTCTTT.

This sequence joins TRBV19 and TRBJ1-1; maybe TRBD1 (6 bases). The CDR3 has 13 amino acids. V lost 7 bases and J 2 bases, leaving 11 bases between the germline ends. Germline V gene lookup returns CDR1 LNHDA and CDR2 SQIVND (reference sequence). This CDR3 reads CASTPDRNTEAFF. CDR3 nucleotides: TGTGCCAGTACCCCGGACAGAAACACTGAAGCTTTCTTT.

The V gene is TRBV5-1, the J gene TRBJ1-6; TRBD1 matches at 9 bases. Germline V lookup: CDR1 SGHRS, CDR2 YFSETQ. The CDR3 is 14 amino acids. V was pared by 4 bases and J by 10 bases, with 6 bases of the junction left unmatched. The DNA of the CDR3 is TGCGCCAGCAGCCCGGGACAGGGAGGGTCACCCCTCCACTTT. Translation gives CASSPGQGGSPLHF.

This chain joins TRBV12-5 and TRBJ2-7; unclear D gene. Deletions cut 4 bases from V and 4 bases from J, with 5 bases between. This CDR3 region has 11 residues. CDR1 LGHNT and CDR2 FRNRAP come from the germline V gene. The CDR3 loop is CASGSSYEQYF. In nucleotides, the CDR3 is TGTGCTAGTGGTTCGAGTTACGAGCAGTACTTC. Full variable domain (remainder filled in from reference TRBV12-5 and TRBJ2-7): DARVTQTPRHKVTEMGQEVTMRCQPILGHNTVFWYRQTMMQGLELLAYFRNRAPLDDSGMPKDRFSAEMPDATLATLKIQPSEPRDSAVYFCASGSSYEQYFGPGTRLTVT.

The table lists this clone with a count of one. This rearrangement joins TRBV7-9 to TRBJ2-7; 7 nucleotides agree with TRBD1. This CDR3 is built from 15 residues. V shed 4 bases, J shed 2 bases, and the junction held 8 bases outside the gene matches. The germline gives CDR1 SEHNR, CDR2 FQNEAQ (reference sequence). This CDR3 is CASSSDRVQAYEQYF. The CDR3 DNA follows: TGTGCCAGCAGCTCAGACAGGGTTCAAGCCTACGAGCAGTACTTC.

This clone was seen a single time. The chain is built from TRBV9 and TRBJ2-7; 9 positions agree with TRBD1. Per the germline V gene, CDR1 is SGDLS and CDR2 is YYNGEE. V shed 2 bases and J 4 bases; nucleotides not matched to a gene: 7. The length of the CDR3 is 15 residues. The CDR3: CASSVEQGASYEQYF. CDR3 sequence (DNA): TGTGCCAGCAGCGTTGAACAGGGGGCTTCGTACGAGCAGTACTTC.

Notes on this clone: Sequence at one end of the junction differs from germline and may be a read error. V and J are TRBV7-7 and TRBJ2-3; unclear D gene. The CDR3 is made up of 15 amino acids. Germline V gene data show CDR1 as SSHAT and CDR2 as FNYEAQ (reference sequence). DNA for the CDR3: TGTGCTAGCAGCTTAGATGGTTCTTACTCAGATACGCAGTATTTT. This translates into CASSLDGSYSDTQYF.

The J gene is TRBJ2-5, the V gene TRBV4-1; possibly TRBD1 for D (8 bases). This CDR3 is 15 amino acids long. The V end lost 7 bases, the J end lost 5 bases, and 20 bases lay between the germline ends. CDR1 is MGHRA and CDR2 is YSYEKL in the germline V gene. The CDR3 reads CASMKLDRGGETQYF. CDR3 bases: TGCGCCAGCATGAAACTCGACAGGGGAGGGGAGACCCAGTACTTC.

This rearrangement joins TRBV5-4 to TRBJ2-7; 11 bases map to TRBD1. After removal of 4 bases from V and 5 bases from J, the junction contained 2 bases not matched to a gene. The length of the CDR3 is 13 residues. Looked up from germline, CDR1 is SGHNT and CDR2 is YYREEE (reference sequence). DNA for the CDR3: TGTGCCAGCAGCCGGACAGGGGGCAACGAGCAGTACTTC. The encoded protein is CASSRTGGNEQYF.

This chain connects TRBV19 to TRBJ1-5, with D possibly TRBD1 on 6 matching bases. The CDR3 has 16 residues. The V and J ends lost 3 bases and 5 bases respectively, with 17 bases between them. Germline CDR1 LNHDA, CDR2 SQIVND (reference sequence). CDR3 DNA sequence: TGTGCCAGTAGTATGGGGGCTGACGAGAGGGATCAGCCCCAGCATTTT. Its translation is CASSMGADERDQPQHF.

J is TRBJ1-2 and V is TRBV19; D might be TRBD1 (6 bases). The CDR3 is 14 residues long. The germline V gene encodes CDR1 LNHDA and CDR2 SQIVND (reference sequence). V was trimmed by 3 bases and J by 7 bases, leaving 15 bases between them. The CDR3 loop is CASSIKMGAGGYTF. CDR3 nucleotide sequence: TGTGCCAGTAGTATTAAGATGGGGGCCGGTGGCTACACCTTC.

The V call is TRBV6-5, the J call TRBJ1-2; 11 positions match TRBD1. V lost 4 bases to trimming and J lost 4 bases; unmatched junction nucleotides: 5. Germline V gene data show CDR1 as MNHEY and CDR2 as SVGAGI. The CDR3 runs to 15 residues. Here the CDR3 reads CASSSLGTGGYGYTF. CDR3 coding DNA: TGTGCCAGCAGTTCTCTGGGGACAGGGGGCTATGGCTACACCTTC.

The chain joins TRBV7-9 to TRBJ2-3; 11 bases are a match to TRBD2. After removal of 5 bases from V and 3 bases from J, the junction contained 10 bases not matched to a gene. The CDR3 has 17 amino acids. CDR1 and CDR2 from the germline V gene are SEHNR and FQNEAQ (reference sequence). CDR3 loop: CASSPRLAGRKTDTQYF. The CDR3 region has the DNA TGTGCCAGCAGCCCCCGACTAGCGGGAAGGAAAACAGATACGCAGTATTTT.

This chain connects TRBV5-8 to TRBJ2-1; possible D gene TRBD1, 6 bases. This CDR3 has 15 amino acids. CDR1 is SGHTS and CDR2 is YDEGEE in the germline V gene. V was pared by 0 bases and J by 15 bases, with 22 bases between. CDR3 amino acids: CASSLANIQGLGAFF. CDR3 in DNA: TGTGCCAGCAGCTTGGCTAACATACAGGGATTAGGAGCGTTCTTC.

This clone was recorded a few times. The chain recombines TRBV7-9 with TRBJ2-7, with D possibly matching TRBD1 (5 bases). Trimming removed 3 bases from V and 6 bases from J, with 12 bases in between. The CDR3 totals 13 residues. CDR1 and CDR2 (germline): SEHNR, FQNEAQ (reference sequence). The CDR3 is CASSFSDISEQYF. In DNA, the CDR3 is TGTGCCAGCAGCTTCTCGGACATTTCCGAGCAGTACTTC.

The gene calls are TRBV5-1 and TRBJ2-2; 12 nucleotides line up with TRBD2. This CDR3 is built from 17 residues. CDR1 SGHRS and CDR2 YFSETQ come from the germline V gene. V gave up 4 bases and J gave up 1 base; unmatched junction bases: 5. In nucleotides, the CDR3 is TGCGCCAGCAGCCCGGGGACTAGCGGGTTGAACACCGGGGAGCTGTTTTTT. This encodes CASSPGTSGLNTGELFF.

This chain joins TRBV7-8 and TRBJ1-5; D uncertain. This CDR3 is 14 amino acids long. V was clipped by 3 bases and J by 11 bases, with 17 bases between them. The germline V gene has CDR1 SGHVS and CDR2 FQNEAQ. The CDR3 loop reads CASSLDGGIGAQHF. CDR3 coding DNA: TGTGCCAGCAGCTTGGACGGAGGGATAGGAGCCCAGCATTTT.

This chain connects TRBV6-5 to TRBJ1-3; tentative D call: TRBD1 (6 bases). Germline CDR1 reads MNHEY; CDR2 reads SVGAGI. The CDR3 is 16 amino acids. The V end lost 0 bases, the J end lost 1 base, and 10 bases lay between the germline ends. The CDR3 coding sequence is TGTGCCAGCAGTTACTCGGGGGCTGTATCTGGAAACACCATATATTTT. Protein product: CASSYSGAVSGNTIYF.

Here the CDR3 DNA reads TGTGCCAGCAGCTCACGACTGGCGGCGGGAATAGCGACCCAGTACTTC. Protein: CASSSRLAAGIATQYF. The rearrangement joins TRBV4-2 to TRBJ2-5; TRBD2 is a possible D gene (6 bases). The germline V and J ends were trimmed by 5 bases and 7 bases, with 23 bases remaining between them. Germline V gives CDR1 LGHNA, CDR2 YNFKEQ. CDR3 length: 16 residues.